This T cell receptor (beta chain) was documented in a study of T-cell memory formation after mild COVID-19. Study-wide findings and caveats: Whether day 37 second-wave clones are SARS-CoV-2-specific was not confirmed. Some responding clones appeared in pre-infection memory, suggesting cross-reactive memory joined.

CDR3 length: 16 amino acids. Trimming pared 4 bases from V and 4 bases from J, leaving 19 bases between. The germline CDR1 and CDR2 sequences are SGHDT and YYEEEE. TCRdb re-called the 5' RACE reads with MiXCR, one entry per CDR3 protein. Here the sample spans roughly 200,000 distinct CDR3 sequences, 16% being singletons. This clonotype was picked up a small number of times. The antigen remains undetermined. This chain joins TRBV5-6 and TRBJ2-3; TRBD2 might be the D (6 bases). This clonotype was obtained from an adult woman who had mild COVID-19 (a few samples of this study predate the infection). Cell type and time point are not known. The specimen sequenced was PBMCs or a T cell subset sorted from them (not recorded which). This chain's CDR3 is CASSPVPGRFSDTQYF. In DNA, the CDR3 is TGTGCCAGCAGCCCGGTTCCAGGGAGGTTCTCAGATACGCAGTATTTT.